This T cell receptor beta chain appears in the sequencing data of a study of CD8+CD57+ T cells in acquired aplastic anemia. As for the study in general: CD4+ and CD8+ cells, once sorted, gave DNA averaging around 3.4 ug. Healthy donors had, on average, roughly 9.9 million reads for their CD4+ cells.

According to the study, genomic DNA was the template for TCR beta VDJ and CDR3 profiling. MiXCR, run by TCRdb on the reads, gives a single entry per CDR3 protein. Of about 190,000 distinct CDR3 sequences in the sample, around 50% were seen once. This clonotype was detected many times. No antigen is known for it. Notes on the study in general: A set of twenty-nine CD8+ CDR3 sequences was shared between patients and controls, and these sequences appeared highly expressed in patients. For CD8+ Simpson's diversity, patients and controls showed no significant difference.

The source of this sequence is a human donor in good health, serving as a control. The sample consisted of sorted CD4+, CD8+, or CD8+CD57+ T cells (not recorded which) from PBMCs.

The CDR3 region is CASSDRHQETQYF. The CDR3 DNA follows: TGTGCCAGCTCGGACAGGCATCAAGAGACCCAGTACTTC. The gene calls are TRBV18 and TRBJ2-5, with 7 bases matching TRBD1. Germline V gene data show CDR1 as KGHSH and CDR2 as LQKENI. The CDR3 is 13 residues long. The ends lost 6 bases at V and 2 bases at J; junction bases unmatched: 3.